This TCR beta chain stems from a study of T cells in Graves' hyperthyroidism and ophthalmopathy. This clonotype was found many times. This CDR3 is 13 amino acids long. CDR1 and CDR2 (germline): MDHEN, SYDVKM. V lost 3 bases to trimming and J lost 7 bases, with 12 bases between them. Regions amplified from RNA transcripts were the TCR beta CDR3 regions. TCR CDR3 underwent first-round RT-PCR with the HTBI primer set. TCRdb re-called the multiplex PCR reads through MiXCR, storing one row per CDR3 protein. This table holds approximately 690,000 distinct CDR3 sequences, around 15% found once. The V and J genes are TRBV28 and TRBJ1-1; D is ambiguous. What was sequenced was blood. This sequence was found in a woman aged 50 to 60 with Graves' ophthalmopathy. In DNA form, the CDR3 reads TGTGCCAGCAGTTTTGGGCGGGCTGTTGAAGCTTTCTTT. The encoded protein is CASSFGRAVEAFF.